A selection of T cell receptor beta chains follows, all from one sample in a study of blood T cell repertoires in COVID-19. The protocol was immunoSEQ multiplex PCR, while the TCRdb copy is restricted to in-frame clones and leaves out a portion. The table records tens of thousands of clones, roughly 85% of them present only once. Sample: peripheral blood. The source is a human donor in a cohort sampled during active or convalescent COVID-19. Each CDR3 is given with its conserved first and last residue.

v_gene: TRBV28
j_gene: TRBJ2-5
CDR3aa: CASSLGRGFQETQYF

v_gene: TRBV9
j_gene: TRBJ2-1
CDR3aa: CASSHPLRGNEQFF

v_gene: TRBV19
j_gene: TRBJ1-1
CDR3aa: CASSIFPRENTEAFF

v_gene: TRBV7-2
j_gene: TRBJ1-1
CDR3aa: CASSSLQGSEAFF

v_gene: TRBV9
j_gene: TRBJ2-3
CDR3aa: CASSGGTDTQYF

v_gene: TRBV3-1/TRBV3-2
j_gene: TRBJ1-2
CDR3aa: CASSPGVEGYGYTF

v_gene: TRBV10-3
j_gene: TRBJ2-5
CDR3aa: CAISESTSGGETQYF

v_gene: TRBV2
j_gene: TRBJ1-1
CDR3aa: CASSGLGSEAFF

v_gene: TRBV12-3/TRBV12-4
j_gene: TRBJ2-2
CDR3aa: CASSGRFGELFF

v_gene: TRBV19
j_gene: TRBJ2-3
CDR3aa: CASSTRQVAQYF

v_gene: TRBV11-1
j_gene: TRBJ2-7
CDR3aa: CASSSGTGYYEQYF

v_gene: TRBV9
j_gene: TRBJ2-1
CDR3aa: CASSVVQGAGEQFF

v_gene: TRBV5-1
j_gene: TRBJ1-2
CDR3aa: CASSRDSNYGYTF

v_gene: TRBV4-3
j_gene: TRBJ2-3
CDR3aa: CASSTTSEGADTQYF

v_gene: TRBV7-2
j_gene: TRBJ2-1
CDR3aa: CASSLRRYNEQFF

v_gene: TRBV6-6
j_gene: TRBJ1-3
CDR3aa: CASSYSSDTIYF

v_gene: TRBV7-8
j_gene: TRBJ2-5
CDR3aa: CASKGRGNGFGETQYF

v_gene: TRBV2
j_gene: TRBJ1-2
CDR3aa: CASSDPGRGGYTF

v_gene: TRBV19
j_gene: TRBJ2-2
CDR3aa: CASSPDRANTGELFF

v_gene: TRBV6-5
j_gene: TRBJ2-2
CDR3aa: CASSLVGGNTGELFF

v_gene: TRBV3-1/TRBV3-2
j_gene: TRBJ2-5
CDR3aa: CASSPARLGQETQYF

v_gene: TRBV7-8
j_gene: TRBJ1-2
CDR3aa: CASSLSGQPTYGYTF

v_gene: TRBV11-2
j_gene: TRBJ1-4
CDR3aa: CASSLDLAGTFNEKLFF

v_gene: TRBV19
j_gene: TRBJ1-5
CDR3aa: CASRQGNQPQHF